This T cell receptor beta chain was obtained from a study of T cells in Graves' hyperthyroidism and ophthalmopathy. Findings and limits, study-wide: Ophthalmopathy stood apart from stable hyperthyroidism in a 13 V-J model.

Each diagnosis was grounded in clinical symptoms, serum thyroxine and TRAb, thyroid ultrasound, and orbital computed tomography. The PBMCs were sourced from fresh peripheral blood (about 10 ml). RNA transcripts provided the source from which TCR beta CDR3 regions were amplified. During a first-round RT-PCR of the TCR CDR3, the HTBI primer set was used. Each CDR3 protein gets one entry after TCRdb re-called the multiplex PCR reads with MiXCR. Of around 530,000 distinct CDR3 sequences listed, approximately 17% are singletons. This clonotype was seen ten or more times. No antigen is known for it. Sequencing was carried out using blood. The sequence came from a woman between 18 and 30 years old with Graves' ophthalmopathy.

This CDR3 is CASRRGLADAYNEQFF. CDR3 DNA sequence: TGTGCCAGCAGGAGGGGTCTTGCGGATGCCTACAATGAGCAGTTCTTC. The V and J genes are TRBV6-2 or TRBV6-3 and TRBJ2-1; TRBD1 or TRBD2 may be the D gene (5 bases each). The V gene lost 6 bases and the J gene lost 2 bases, with 17 bases spanning the gap. This CDR3 is 16 amino acids long. CDR1 is MNHEY and CDR2 is SVGEGT in the germline V gene.